What follows describes a single T cell receptor beta chain. As yet, its antigen is unknown. Some clones are missing from TCRdb's copy, which holds only in-frame ones; the method was immunoSEQ multiplex PCR. The sample lists 30,000 to 40,000 clones, about nine tenths occurring once. This specimen comes from a study of chemoradiotherapy in HPV16-positive cancers. Across the whole study: Functional T-cell assays on a couple of HPV16-positive patients' cells defined candidate HPV-specific clones and common TCR motifs. Overall study results and limits: Non-HPV-specific T cells did not expand in tumors during treatment, whereas candidate HPV-specific clones and E7-related motifs did.

Repeated repertoire sampling spanned the course of chemoradiotherapy. This sequence originates from a human donor with HPV-associated anogenital cancer. Source: blood, taken from a patient who underwent chemoradiotherapy.

CDR3 nucleotide sequence: TGCGCCAGCAGCCCACCCGGACAGGGGGACCAAAACATTCAGTACTTC. Translation: CASSPPGQGDQNIQYF. The chain joins TRBV4-3 to TRBJ2-4, with 10 bases aligning to TRBD1. This CDR3 has 16 amino acids. Per germline, CDR1 LGHNA and CDR2 YSLEER. The ends lost 4 bases at V and 5 bases at J; junction bases unmatched: 8.